This T cell receptor beta chain was sequenced in a study of regulatory T cells in long-lasting Graves disease. V lost 8 bases, J lost 6 bases, and 10 bases stayed unmatched. The CDR3 is 15 amino acids. Study-level findings and limits: Relative to new patients (roughly 950), persistent patients exhibited greater sharing of public clonotypes (approximately 2,800). Patients with persistent disease showed a bias toward TRBV28, TRBJ1-2 and TRBJ2-5. Compared with new cases, persistent Graves' patients showed reduced TCR diversity.

Described time point: persistent/refractory GD, antithyroid drugs over 5 years with positive TRAb. Extracted PBMC RNA gave rise to the TCR library. Enrollment of patients was through an endocrinology department in Xi'an, China. CDR3-region Arm-PCR and iRepertoire HTBI primers produced the TCR beta libraries. TCRdb re-called the multiplex PCR reads through MiXCR, storing one row per CDR3 protein. Altogether some 470,000 distinct CDR3 sequences are present, roughly 21% being singletons, with the ten largest covering roughly 7.1%. Note on this clonotype: Its antigen is not known.

This clonotype originated in a female donor with Graves disease. The input for sequencing was peripheral blood mononuclear cells (PBMCs), taken when the disease was refractory, from a patient treated with antithyroid drugs. The rearrangement links TRBV12-3 or TRBV12-4 to TRBJ1-2, with 12 bases fitting TRBD1. The CDR3 region has the DNA TGTGCCAGCCTTCTTCTGGGACAGGGGGCGCATGGCTACACCTTC. It encodes CASLLLGQGAHGYTF.